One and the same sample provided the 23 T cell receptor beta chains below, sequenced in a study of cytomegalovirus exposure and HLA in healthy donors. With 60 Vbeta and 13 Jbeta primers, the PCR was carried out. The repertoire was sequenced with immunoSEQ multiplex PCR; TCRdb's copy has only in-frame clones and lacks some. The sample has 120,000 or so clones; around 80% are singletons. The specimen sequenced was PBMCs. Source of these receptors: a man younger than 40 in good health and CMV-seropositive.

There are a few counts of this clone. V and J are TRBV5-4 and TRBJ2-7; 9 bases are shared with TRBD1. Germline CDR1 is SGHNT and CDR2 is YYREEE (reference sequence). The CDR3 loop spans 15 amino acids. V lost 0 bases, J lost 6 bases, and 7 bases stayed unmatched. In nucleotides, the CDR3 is TGTGCCAGCAGCTTGGGAGGACAGGGGAGGAGCGAGCAGTACTTC. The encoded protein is CASSLGGQGRSEQYF.

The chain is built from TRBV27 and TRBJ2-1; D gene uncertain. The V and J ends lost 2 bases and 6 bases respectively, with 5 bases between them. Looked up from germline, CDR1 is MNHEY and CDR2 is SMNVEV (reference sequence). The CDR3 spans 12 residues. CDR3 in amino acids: CASSLGANEQFF. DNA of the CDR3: TGTGCCAGCAGTTTAGGAGCCAATGAGCAGTTCTTC.

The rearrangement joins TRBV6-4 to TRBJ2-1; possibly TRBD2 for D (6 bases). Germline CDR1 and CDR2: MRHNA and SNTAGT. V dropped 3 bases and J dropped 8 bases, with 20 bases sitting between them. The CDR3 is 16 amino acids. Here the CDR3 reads CASSEMGLQGSHEQFF. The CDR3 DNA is TGTGCCAGCAGTGAAATGGGACTGCAAGGTTCCCATGAGCAGTTCTTC.

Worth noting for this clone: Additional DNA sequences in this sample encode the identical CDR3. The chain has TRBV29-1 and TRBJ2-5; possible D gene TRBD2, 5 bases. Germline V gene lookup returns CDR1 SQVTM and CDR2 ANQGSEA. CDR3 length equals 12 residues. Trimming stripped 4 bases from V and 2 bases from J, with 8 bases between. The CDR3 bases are TGCAGCGTTGGGACTCCACAAGAGACCCAGTACTTC. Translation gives CSVGTPQETQYF.

The CDR3 DNA reads TGTGCCAGCAGCGAAAGGGACAGGGGGCGGACGGGTACTGAAGCTTTCTTT. Amino acids: CASSERDRGRTGTEAFF. The gene calls are TRBV9 and TRBJ1-1; TRBD1 agrees at 12 bases. V shed 3 bases, J shed 5 bases, and the junction held 11 bases outside the gene matches. The CDR3 has 17 amino acids. The germline gives CDR1 SGDLS, CDR2 YYNGEE.

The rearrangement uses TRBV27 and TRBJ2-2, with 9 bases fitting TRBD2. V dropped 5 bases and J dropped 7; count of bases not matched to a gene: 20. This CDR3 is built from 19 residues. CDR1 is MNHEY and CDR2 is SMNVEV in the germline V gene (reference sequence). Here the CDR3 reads CASSRPPRGGRAGFGELFF. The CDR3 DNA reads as TGTGCCAGCAGTCGGCCCCCTAGGGGCGGGAGGGCCGGTTTCGGGGAGCTGTTTTTT.

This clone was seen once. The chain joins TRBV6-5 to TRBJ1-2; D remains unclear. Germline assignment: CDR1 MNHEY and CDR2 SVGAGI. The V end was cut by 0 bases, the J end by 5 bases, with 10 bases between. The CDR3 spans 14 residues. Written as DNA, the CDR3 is TGTGCCAGCAGTTACTCGGCGGTACTTTATGGCTACACCTTC. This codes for CASSYSAVLYGYTF.

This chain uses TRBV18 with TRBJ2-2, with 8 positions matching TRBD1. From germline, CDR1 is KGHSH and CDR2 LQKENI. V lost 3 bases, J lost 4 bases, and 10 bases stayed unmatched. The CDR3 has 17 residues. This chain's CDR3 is CASSPRSQGAFTGELFF. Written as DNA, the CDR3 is TGTGCCAGCTCACCTAGGAGCCAGGGGGCTTTCACCGGGGAGCTGTTTTTT.

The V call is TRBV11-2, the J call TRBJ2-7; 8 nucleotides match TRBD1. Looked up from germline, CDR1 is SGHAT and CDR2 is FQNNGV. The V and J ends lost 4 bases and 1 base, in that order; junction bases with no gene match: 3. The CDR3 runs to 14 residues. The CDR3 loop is CASSSGQGSYEQYF. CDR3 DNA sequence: TGTGCCAGCAGCTCCGGACAGGGATCCTACGAGCAGTACTTC.

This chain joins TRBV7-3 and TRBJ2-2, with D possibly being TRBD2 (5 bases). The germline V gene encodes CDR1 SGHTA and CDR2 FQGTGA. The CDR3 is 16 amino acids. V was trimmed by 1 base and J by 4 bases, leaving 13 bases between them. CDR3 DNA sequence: TGTGCCAGCAGCTTAAGGCCGAGACTACTCACCGGGGAGCTGTTTTTT. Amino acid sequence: CASSLRPRLLTGELFF.

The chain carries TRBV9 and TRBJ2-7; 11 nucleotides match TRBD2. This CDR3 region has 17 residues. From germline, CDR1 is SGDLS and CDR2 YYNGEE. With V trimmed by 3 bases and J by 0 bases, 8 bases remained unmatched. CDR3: CASSAGTSGPTSYEQYF. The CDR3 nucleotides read TGTGCCAGCAGCGCCGGGACTAGCGGCCCCACCTCCTACGAGCAGTACTTC.

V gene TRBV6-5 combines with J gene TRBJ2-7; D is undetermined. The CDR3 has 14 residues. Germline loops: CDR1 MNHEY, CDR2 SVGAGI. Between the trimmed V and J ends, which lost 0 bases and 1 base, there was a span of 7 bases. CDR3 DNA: TGTGCCAGCAGTTACTCGAGTGTTTCCTACGAGCAGTACTTC. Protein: CASSYSSVSYEQYF.

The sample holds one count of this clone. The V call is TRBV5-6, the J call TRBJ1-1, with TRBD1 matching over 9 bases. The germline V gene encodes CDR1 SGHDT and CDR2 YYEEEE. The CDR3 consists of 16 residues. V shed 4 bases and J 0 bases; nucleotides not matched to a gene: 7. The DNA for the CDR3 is TGTGCCAGCAGCCATGGGACAGGGAGAATGAACACTGAAGCTTTCTTT. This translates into CASSHGTGRMNTEAFF.

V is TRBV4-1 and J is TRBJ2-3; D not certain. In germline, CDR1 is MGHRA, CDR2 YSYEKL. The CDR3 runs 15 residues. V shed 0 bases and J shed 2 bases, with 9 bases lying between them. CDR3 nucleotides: TGCGCCAGCAGCCAAGAACAGACGAACACAGATACGCAGTATTTT. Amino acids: CASSQEQTNTDTQYF.

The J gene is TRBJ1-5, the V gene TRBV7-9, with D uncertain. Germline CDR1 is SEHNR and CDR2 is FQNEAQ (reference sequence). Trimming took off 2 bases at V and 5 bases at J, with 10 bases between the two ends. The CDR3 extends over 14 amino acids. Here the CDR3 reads CASSLSGGDQPQHF. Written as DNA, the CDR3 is TGTGCCAGCAGCTTATCAGGAGGCGATCAGCCCCAGCATTTT.

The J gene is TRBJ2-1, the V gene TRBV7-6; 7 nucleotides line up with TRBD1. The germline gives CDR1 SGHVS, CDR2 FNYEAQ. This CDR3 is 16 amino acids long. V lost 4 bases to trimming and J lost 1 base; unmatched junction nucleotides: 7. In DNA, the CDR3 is TGTGCCAGCAGCTCCCCGGGACAGAGATCCTACAATGAGCAGTTCTTC. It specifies CASSSPGQRSYNEQFF.

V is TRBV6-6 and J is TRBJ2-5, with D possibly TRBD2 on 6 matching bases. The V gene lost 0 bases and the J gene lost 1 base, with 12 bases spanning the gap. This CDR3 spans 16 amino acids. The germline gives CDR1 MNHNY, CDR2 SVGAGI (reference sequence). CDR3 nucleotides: TGTGCCAGCAGTTACTCGAGTGAGGGACTCCAAGAGACCCAGTACTTC. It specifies CASSYSSEGLQETQYF.

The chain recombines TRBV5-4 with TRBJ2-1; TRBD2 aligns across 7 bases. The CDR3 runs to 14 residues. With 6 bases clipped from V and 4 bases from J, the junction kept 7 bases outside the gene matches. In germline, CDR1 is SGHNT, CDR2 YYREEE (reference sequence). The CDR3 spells CASTPVGGYNEQFF. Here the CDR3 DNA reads TGTGCCAGCACTCCTGTGGGGGGGTACAATGAGCAGTTCTTC.

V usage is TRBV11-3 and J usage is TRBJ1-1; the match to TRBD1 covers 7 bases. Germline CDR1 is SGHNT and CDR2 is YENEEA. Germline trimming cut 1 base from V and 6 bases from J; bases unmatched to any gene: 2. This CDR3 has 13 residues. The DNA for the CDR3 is TGTGCCAGCAGCTTAGGGGGGACAGCTGAAGCTTTCTTT. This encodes CASSLGGTAEAFF. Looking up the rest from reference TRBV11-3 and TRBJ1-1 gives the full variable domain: EAGVVQSPRYKIIEKKQPVAFWCNPISGHNTLYWYLQNLGQGPELLIRYENEEAVDDSQLPKDRFSAERLKGVDSTLKIQPAELGDSAVYLCASSLGGTAEAFFGQGTRLTVV.

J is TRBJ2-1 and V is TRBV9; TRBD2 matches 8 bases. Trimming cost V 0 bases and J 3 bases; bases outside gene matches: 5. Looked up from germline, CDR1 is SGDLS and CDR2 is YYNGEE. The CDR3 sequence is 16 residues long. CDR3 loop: CASSVAGGSFYNEQFF. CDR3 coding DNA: TGTGCCAGCAGCGTAGCGGGAGGGTCCTTCTACAATGAGCAGTTCTTC.

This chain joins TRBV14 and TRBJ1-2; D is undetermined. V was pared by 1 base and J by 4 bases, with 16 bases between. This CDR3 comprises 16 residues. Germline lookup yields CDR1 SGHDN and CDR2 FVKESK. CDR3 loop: CASSQGMGSLAYGYTF. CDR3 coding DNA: TGTGCCAGCAGCCAAGGCATGGGAAGTCTAGCCTATGGCTACACCTTC.

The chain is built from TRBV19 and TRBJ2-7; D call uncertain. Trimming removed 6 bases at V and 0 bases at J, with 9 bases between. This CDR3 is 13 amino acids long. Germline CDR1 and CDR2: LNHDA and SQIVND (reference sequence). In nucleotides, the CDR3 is TGTGCCAGTAGGCGCAGGTCCTCCTACGAGCAGTACTTC. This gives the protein CASRRRSSYEQYF.

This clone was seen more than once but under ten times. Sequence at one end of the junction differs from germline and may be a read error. The CDR3 loop reads CASSLGAKYGYTF. CDR3 DNA sequence: TGTGCCAGCAGCTTAGGTGCTAAATATGGCTACACCTTC. The chain recombines TRBV11-2 with TRBJ1-2; D is unclear. The length of the CDR3 is 13 residues. Germline V CDR1 and CDR2: SGHAT, FQNNGV.